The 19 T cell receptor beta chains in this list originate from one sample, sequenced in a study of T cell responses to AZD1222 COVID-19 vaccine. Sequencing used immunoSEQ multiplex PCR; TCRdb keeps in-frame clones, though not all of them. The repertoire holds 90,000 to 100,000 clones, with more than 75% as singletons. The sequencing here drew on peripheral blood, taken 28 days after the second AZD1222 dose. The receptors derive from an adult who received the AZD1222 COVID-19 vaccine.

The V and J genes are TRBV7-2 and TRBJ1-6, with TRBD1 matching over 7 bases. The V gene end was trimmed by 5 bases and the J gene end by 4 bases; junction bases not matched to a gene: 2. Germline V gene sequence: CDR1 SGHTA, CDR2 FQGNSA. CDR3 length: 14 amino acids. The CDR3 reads CASSLTGYNSPLHF. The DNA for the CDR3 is TGTGCCAGCAGCCTGACAGGGTATAATTCACCCCTCCACTTT.

CDR3 protein: CASSEGTLAPATNEKLFF. Written as DNA, the CDR3 is TGTGCCAGTAGCGAGGGGACCCTCGCACCTGCAACTAATGAAAAACTGTTTTTT. This sequence joins TRBV19 and TRBJ1-4; perhaps TRBD1 as D (5 bases). Germline loops: CDR1 LNHDA, CDR2 SQIVND (reference sequence). CDR3 length equals 18 residues. The V end was cut by 6 bases, the J end by 0 bases, with 20 bases between.

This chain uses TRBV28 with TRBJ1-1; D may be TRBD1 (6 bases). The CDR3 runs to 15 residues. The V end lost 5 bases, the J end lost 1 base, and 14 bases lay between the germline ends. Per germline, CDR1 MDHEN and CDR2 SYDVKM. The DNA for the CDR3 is TGTGCCAGCAGTCGCACCGGGACATCGAACACTGAAGCTTTCTTT. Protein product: CASSRTGTSNTEAFF. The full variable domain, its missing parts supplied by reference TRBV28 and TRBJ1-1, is DVKVTQSSRYLVKRTGEKVFLECVQDMDHENMFWYRQDPGLGLRLIYFSYDVKMKEKGDIPEGYSVSREKKERFSLILESASTNQTSMYLCASSRTGTSNTEAFFGQGTRLTVV.

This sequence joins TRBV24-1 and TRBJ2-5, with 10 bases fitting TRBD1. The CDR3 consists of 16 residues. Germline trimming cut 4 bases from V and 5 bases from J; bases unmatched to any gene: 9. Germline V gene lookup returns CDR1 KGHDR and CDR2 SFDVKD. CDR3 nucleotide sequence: TGTGCCACCAGTGACTTTGGGACAGGGGACAGGGAGACCCAGTACTTC. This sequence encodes CATSDFGTGDRETQYF.

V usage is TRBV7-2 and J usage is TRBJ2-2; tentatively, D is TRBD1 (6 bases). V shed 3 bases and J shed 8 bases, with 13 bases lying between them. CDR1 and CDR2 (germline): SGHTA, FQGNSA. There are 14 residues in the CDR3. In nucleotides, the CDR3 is TGTGCCAGCAGCTTGATGGGGGCGCAAGGGGAGCTGTTTTTT. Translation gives CASSLMGAQGELFF.

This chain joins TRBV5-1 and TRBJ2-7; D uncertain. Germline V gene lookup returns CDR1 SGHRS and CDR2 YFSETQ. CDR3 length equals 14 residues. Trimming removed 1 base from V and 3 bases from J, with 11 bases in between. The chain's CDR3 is CASSLSLGGYEQYF. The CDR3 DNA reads TGCGCCAGCAGCTTGAGTCTGGGCGGCTACGAGCAGTACTTC.

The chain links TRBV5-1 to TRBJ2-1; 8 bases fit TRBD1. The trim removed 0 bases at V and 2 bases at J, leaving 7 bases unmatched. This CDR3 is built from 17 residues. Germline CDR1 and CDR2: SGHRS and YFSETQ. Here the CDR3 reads CASSLAFDRGTYNEQFF. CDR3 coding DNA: TGCGCCAGCAGCTTGGCATTTGACAGGGGAACCTACAATGAGCAGTTCTTC.

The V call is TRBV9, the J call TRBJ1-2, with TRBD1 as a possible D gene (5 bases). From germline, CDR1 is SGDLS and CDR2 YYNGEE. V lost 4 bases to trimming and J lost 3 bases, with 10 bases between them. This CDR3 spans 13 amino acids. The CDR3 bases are TGTGCCAGCAGCAGGGGCAGTGACTATGGCTACACCTTC. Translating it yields CASSRGSDYGYTF. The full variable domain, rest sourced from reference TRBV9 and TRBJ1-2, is DSGVTQTPKHLITATGQRVTLRCSPRSGDLSVYWYQQSLDQGLQFLIQYYNGEERAKGNILERFSAQQFPDLHSELNLSSLELGDSALYFCASSRGSDYGYTFGSGTRLTVV.

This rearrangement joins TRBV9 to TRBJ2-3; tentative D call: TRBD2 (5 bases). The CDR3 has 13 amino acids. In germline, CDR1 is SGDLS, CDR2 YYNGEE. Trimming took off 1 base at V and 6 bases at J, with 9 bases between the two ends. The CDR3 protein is CASSVIGGDTQYF. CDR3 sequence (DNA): TGTGCCAGCAGCGTAATCGGCGGGGATACGCAGTATTTT. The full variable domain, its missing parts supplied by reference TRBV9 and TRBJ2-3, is DSGVTQTPKHLITATGQRVTLRCSPRSGDLSVYWYQQSLDQGLQFLIQYYNGEERAKGNILERFSAQQFPDLHSELNLSSLELGDSALYFCASSVIGGDTQYFGPGTRLTVL.

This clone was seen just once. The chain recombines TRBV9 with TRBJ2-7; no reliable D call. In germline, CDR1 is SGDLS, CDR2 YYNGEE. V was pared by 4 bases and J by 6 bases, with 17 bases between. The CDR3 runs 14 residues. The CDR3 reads CASSSSRLVAEQYF. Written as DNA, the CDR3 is TGTGCCAGCAGCTCCTCTCGGCTGGTTGCCGAGCAGTACTTC. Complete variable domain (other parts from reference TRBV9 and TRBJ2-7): DSGVTQTPKHLITATGQRVTLRCSPRSGDLSVYWYQQSLDQGLQFLIQYYNGEERAKGNILERFSAQQFPDLHSELNLSSLELGDSALYFCASSSSRLVAEQYFGPGTRLTVT.

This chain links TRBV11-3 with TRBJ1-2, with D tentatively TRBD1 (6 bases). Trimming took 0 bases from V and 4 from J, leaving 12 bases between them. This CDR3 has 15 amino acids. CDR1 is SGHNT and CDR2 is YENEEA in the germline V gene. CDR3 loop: CASSLDSGGGYGYTF. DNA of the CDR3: TGTGCCAGCAGCTTAGATAGCGGAGGGGGCTATGGCTACACCTTC.

In DNA, the CDR3 is TGTGCCAGCAGCCTCCGGGACGGGGGGCCCGGGGAGCTGTTTTTT. It codes for CASSLRDGGPGELFF. The chain joins TRBV3-1 (or the pseudogene TRBV3-2) to TRBJ2-2, with D perhaps matching TRBD2 (7 bases). The CDR3 contains 15 residues. Germline V gives CDR1 LGHDT, CDR2 YNNKEL (reference sequence). V lost 4 bases and J 6 bases, leaving 15 bases between the germline ends.

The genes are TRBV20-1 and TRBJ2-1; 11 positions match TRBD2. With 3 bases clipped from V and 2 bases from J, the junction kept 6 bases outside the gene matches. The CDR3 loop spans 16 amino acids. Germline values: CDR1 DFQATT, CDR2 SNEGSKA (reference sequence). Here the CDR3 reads CSASLAGGLTYNEQFF. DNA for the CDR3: TGCAGTGCTAGTTTAGCGGGGGGGCTCACCTACAATGAGCAGTTCTTC.

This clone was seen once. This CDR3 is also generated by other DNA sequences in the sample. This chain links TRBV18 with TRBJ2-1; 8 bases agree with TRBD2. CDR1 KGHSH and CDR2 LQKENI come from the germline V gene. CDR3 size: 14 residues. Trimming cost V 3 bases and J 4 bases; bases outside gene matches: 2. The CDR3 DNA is TGTGCCAGCTCACCCTCGGGGGGGTACAATGAGCAGTTCTTC. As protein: CASSPSGGYNEQFF.

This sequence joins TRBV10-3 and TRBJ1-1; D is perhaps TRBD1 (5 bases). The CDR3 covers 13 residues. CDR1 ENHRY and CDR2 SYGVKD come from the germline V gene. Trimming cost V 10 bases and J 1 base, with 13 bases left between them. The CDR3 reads CATWTSSNTEAFF. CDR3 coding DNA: TGTGCCACCTGGACATCCTCGAACACTGAAGCTTTCTTT.

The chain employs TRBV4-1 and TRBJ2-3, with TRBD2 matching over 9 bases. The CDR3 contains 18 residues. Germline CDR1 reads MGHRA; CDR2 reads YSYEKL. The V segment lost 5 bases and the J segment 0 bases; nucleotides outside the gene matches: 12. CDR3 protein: CASSFRSTSGTSTDTQYF. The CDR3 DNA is TGCGCCAGCAGCTTTAGGTCGACTAGCGGAACTAGCACAGATACGCAGTATTTT.

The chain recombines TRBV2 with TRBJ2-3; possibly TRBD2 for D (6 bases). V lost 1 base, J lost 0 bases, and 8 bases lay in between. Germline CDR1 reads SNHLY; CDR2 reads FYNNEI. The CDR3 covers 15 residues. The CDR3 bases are TGTGCCAGCAGTGAAGGGGCGGGGAGCACAGATACGCAGTATTTT. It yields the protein CASSEGAGSTDTQYF.

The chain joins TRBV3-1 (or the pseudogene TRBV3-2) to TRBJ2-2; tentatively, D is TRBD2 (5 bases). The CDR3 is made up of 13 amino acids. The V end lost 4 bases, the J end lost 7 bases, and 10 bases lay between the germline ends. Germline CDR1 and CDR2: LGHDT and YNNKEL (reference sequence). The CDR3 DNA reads TGTGCCAGCAGCCGCCACCGGGACGGGGAGCTGTTTTTT. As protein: CASSRHRDGELFF.

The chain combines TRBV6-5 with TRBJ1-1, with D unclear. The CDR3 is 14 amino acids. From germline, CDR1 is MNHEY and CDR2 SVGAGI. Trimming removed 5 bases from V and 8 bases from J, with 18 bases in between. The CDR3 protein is CASSPSVSVAEAFF. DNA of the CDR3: TGTGCCAGCAGTCCCAGCGTGAGTGTAGCCGAAGCTTTCTTT.